The T cell receptor beta chain under discussion was sequenced for a study of blood T cell repertoires in COVID-19. Study details: T cells, B-cell-depleted T cells, or PBMCs provided the cDNA or gDNA that served as material.

In the authors' methods: Nucleated cell number was recorded as an estimate derived from reference gene primer amplification. Some clones are missing from TCRdb's copy, which holds only in-frame ones; the method was immunoSEQ multiplex PCR. The D gene and trimming were derived from the DNA, and the V and J assignments and clone size from that table. This sample has 200,000 to 300,000 clones, with roughly 88% found just once. The CDR3 is 15 amino acids. Germline CDR1 is SGHRS and CDR2 is YFSETQ. The V end lost 0 bases, the J end lost 6 bases, and 15 bases lay between the germline ends. Each participant's cohort was designated according to participant-reported clinical history.

The chain couples TRBV5-1 to TRBJ2-5; possible D gene TRBD1, 6 bases. The TCR originated in a woman aged 40 to 55 with acute COVID-19. Sequenced: PBMCs or T cells enriched from blood (not recorded which). CDR3 sequence: CASSLDGQSLQTQYF. In nucleotides, the CDR3 is TGCGCCAGCAGCTTGGACGGACAGAGCTTACAGACCCAGTACTTC.